This T cell receptor (beta chain) was captured by sequencing in a study of shared clonotypes between healthy human individuals (dated by TCRdb to the early 2020s). Background for the entire study: The cohort included three men and two women between 18 and 49 years of age. Per donor, three plates each were used for CD4 naive and CD4 memory, two for CD8 naive, and one for CD8 memory. To estimate repertoire size and how much clonotypes are shared between individuals, the study performed deep sequencing of blood TCR repertoires from a handful of healthy adults. Different laboratories and diverse techniques were used to prepare libraries and sequence TCR repertoires, to increase sequencing depth and limit assay-specific biases. Between about 0.9 and 9 billion PBMCs per donor were obtained by leukapheresis. Findings and caveats that apply to the study as a whole: When several donors were compared, the shared fraction of clonotypes was 5% to 6.5% for naive CD4, around 4% for naive CD8, roughly 2.5% for memory CD4, and 0.4% for memory CD8. Larger estimated clonotype richness was generally found for naive subsets than for memory subsets. Clonotypes shared by all four sorted-subset donors showed higher generation probabilities than non-shared clonotypes. Even with the large sequencing depth, rarefaction of the sorted-subset datasets indicated that sequencing was incomplete. Only blood was sampled, and tissue TCR repertoires likely differ from those in blood. Pairwise subsampling indicated that sequencing depth was expected to affect the degree of clonotype sharing among donors. Because the study included only a small number of donors, the genetic and exposure-history diversity represented was limited.

The donors were healthy, HIV-negative adults who had no recently reported acute infections or vaccinations. Only Caucasian adults living in Nashville, Tennessee, USA were represented among the donors. CD4+ T cells were enriched through magnetic negative selection, after which naive cells were positively selected on CD45RA and the remaining negative fraction served as the memory subset. Blood was collected by leukapheresis, and PBMCs were isolated by Ficoll-Histopaque density gradient centrifugation and then cryopreserved in liquid nitrogen vapor phase. Purity and quantity of every magnetically sorted T cell population were checked by analytical flow cytometry. Genomic DNA was isolated from each sorted fraction and quantified by UV absorbance on a Nanodrop 2000c. As encoded in the germline V gene, CDR1 is MNHEY while CDR2 is SVGAGI. The CDR3 spans 15 residues, from the cysteine through the phenylalanine. The DNA shown is the 45-base CDR3, in frame from base 1. V is cut by 4 bases and J by 4 bases, and the space between the germline ends is 17 bases.

Using the deep immunoSEQ assay, multiplex PCR amplified TCR CDR3 regions from genomic DNA. Genomic DNA extracted from each cell subset was distributed evenly over all wells of several immunoSEQ 96-well plates, and each plate served as one replicate. For sorted subsets, approximately 0.2 ug of genomic DNA, equivalent to 30,000 or so T cell genomes, went into each replicate PCR. Purified libraries were quantified with a Qubit 3.0 fluorometer, sized on a Bioanalyzer 2100, and re-quantified with the KAPA Library Quantification kit. Every immunoSEQ 96-well plate was sequenced on a separate single-read 150-cycle Illumina NextSeq 550 flow cell. The authors' analysis ran thus. Because only junctional sequences without quality scores were contained in the immunoSEQ output, filtering matching that applied to full-length reads could not be performed. To assign V/J genes and CDR3, sequences were annotated against IMGT germline references using PyIR, a Python wrapper for IgBLAST v1.9. Reads with weak V/J assignments (E-value above 1e-6), missing CDR3, stop codons, out-of-frame junctions, or ambiguous translated residues were removed. V3J clonotypes were defined as sequences sharing the same inferred V gene, J gene, and CDR3 amino acid sequence. Percentage overlap between repertoires was calculated by dividing the number of shared unique clonotypes by the size of the smaller repertoire. Three approaches were used to assess repertoire richness: RTK rarefaction, the Chao1 estimator, and Recon v2.1 estimates of unobserved clonotypes. Generation probabilities for all TCRbeta clonotypes obtained by the gDNA method from a few donors were computed using OLGA. TCRdb obtained this table from immuneACCESS and retained in-frame rearrangements with V and J assigned. These tables miss some clones; where compared with another copy, unresolved V genes account for less than half of the shortfall, and the remainder is unexplained. V, J and clone size were drawn from that table, and D and trimming were deduced from the DNA. The sample table contains 2 million to 2.5 million clones; only one count was recorded for just under 95% of them. 0.37% of the sample comes from the top ten.

Comments on this clone: Its target antigen remains unknown. Per-base qualities were not stored, and no clone one base away is much larger.

Material for sequencing was naive CD4+ T cells from PBMCs. The label giving this sample's cell subset or site can be read as: CD45RA+ positively selected. This TCR was sampled from a man younger than 30 in good health. Some clones in this sample may be carry-over from other donors' samples. This chain is built from TRBV6-5 and TRBJ2-7; a confident D gene designation cannot be given. The DNA sequence reads TGTGCCAGCAGTTGGGAACGCAGCAGTTTGTACGAGCAGTACTTC. This encodes CASSWERSSLYEQYF.